Each of the 5 T cell receptor beta chains below was sequenced from the same sample in a study of OX40 agonist ivuxolimab in advanced cancers. Libraries were prepared through the immunoSEQ multiplex PCR assay. TCRdb carries this immuneACCESS record with in-frame sequences only. Its versions omit some clonotypes, under half of them owing to an unresolved V gene in the studies checked, with the rest unexplained. The sample table records about 53,000 clones; 82% of these occur just once. The ten most abundant clones make up more than 1.1% of the sample. The sample here was CD4+ or CD8+ T cells sorted from blood, taken in a trial of the OX40 agonist ivuxolimab. These receptors came from an adult with an advanced solid tumor such as melanoma, head and neck, liver or kidney cancer.

V usage is TRBV5-6 and J usage is TRBJ2-7; 10 bases align to TRBD2. Germline V gene data show CDR1 as SGHDT and CDR2 as YYEEEE. The junction had 4 bases not matched to a gene; V was cut back by 2 bases and J by 2 bases. This CDR3 spans 15 amino acids. Written as DNA, the CDR3 is TGTGCCAGCAGCTTCCTAGCGGGGGTAACCTACGAGCAGTACTTC. Its translation is CASSFLAGVTYEQYF.

This clone was seen a single time. V is TRBV7-3 and J is TRBJ2-1, with a weak D call TRBD2 (7 bases). The CDR3 length is 18 residues. Trimming removed 3 bases at V and 10 bases at J, with 28 bases between. Germline V gene lookup returns CDR1 SGHTA and CDR2 FQGTGA. CDR3 DNA: TGTGCCAGCAGCTTCCGCCGCGGGGGCCTCGGGTCATCGGAGGAGCAGTTCTTC. This encodes CASSFRRGGLGSSEEQFF.

The V and J genes are TRBV6-6 and TRBJ2-7; D might be TRBD2 (5 bases). The CDR3 length is 11 residues. V gave up 6 bases and J gave up 3 bases, with 6 bases separating them. CDR1 MNHNY and CDR2 SVGAGI come from the germline V gene (reference sequence). CDR3 protein: CASRLDYEQYF. The CDR3 DNA follows: TGTGCCAGCAGACTAGACTACGAGCAGTACTTC.

The rearrangement links TRBV18 to TRBJ1-2; D remains unclear. CDR1 and CDR2 (germline): KGHSH, LQKENI. The V and J ends lost 3 bases and 4 bases respectively, with 12 bases between them. The CDR3 runs to 14 residues. CDR3 coding DNA: TGTGCCAGCTCACCGAAGAGGGAGGCCTATGGCTACACCTTC. Amino acid sequence: CASSPKREAYGYTF.

This chain joins TRBV11-3 and TRBJ2-7, with TRBD2 matching 10 bases. Germline lookup yields CDR1 SGHNT and CDR2 YENEEA. The CDR3 sequence is 15 residues long. V lost 3 bases and J lost 7; bases outside the gene matches: 9. In nucleotides, the CDR3 is TGTGCCAGCAGCTTTATAGCGGGAGGAAGGGATGAGCAGTACTTC. Translated: CASSFIAGGRDEQYF.